The 15 T cell receptor beta chains below come from one sample, sequenced in a study of T cell repertoires in cytomegalovirus infection. TCRdb reanalysed the reads using MiXCR and keeps one entry per CDR3 protein. The sample records around 750,000 distinct CDR3 sequences, approximately 29% being singletons. No cognate antigen is known for these TCRs. The sample in question was cultured CD8+ T cells from PBMCs, obtained from culture after CMV antigen stimulation. These receptors were collected from a human donor in good health (CMV status not recorded). Some clones in this sample may be carry-over from other donors' samples.

V gene TRBV6-5 combines with J gene TRBJ1-2, with 7 bases aligning to TRBD1. Germline V gene sequence: CDR1 MNHEY, CDR2 SVGAGI. The CDR3 is 14 residues long. V was pared by 0 bases and J by 8 bases, with 6 bases of the junction left unmatched. As DNA, the CDR3 is TGTGCCAGCAGTTACTCTGCAGGGGGACGGGGCTACACCTTC. It yields the protein CASSYSAGGRGYTF.

This clonotype has a handful of counts. The chain combines TRBV15 with TRBJ1-5; 8 bases map to TRBD1. Germline CDR1 is LNHNV and CDR2 is YYDKDF (reference sequence). V lost 0 bases, J lost 2 bases, and 6 bases stayed unmatched. The CDR3 is made up of 17 amino acids. Written as DNA, the CDR3 is TGTGCCACCAGCAGAGAAGGAATGGGACAGGGCAATCAGCCCCAGCATTTT. It codes for CATSREGMGQGNQPQHF.

The V call is TRBV6-4, the J call TRBJ2-2; 9 positions match TRBD1. J was trimmed by 6 bases and V by 6 bases; bases with no gene match: 5. CDR3 length: 14 residues. In germline, CDR1 is MRHNA, CDR2 SNTAGT. For the CDR3, the DNA is TGTGCCAGCAGGAAGAGACAGGGGGCCGGGGAGCTGTTTTTT. This sequence encodes CASRKRQGAGELFF.

The CDR3 protein is CASSFGQDGNIQYF. The CDR3 nucleotides are TGTGCCAGCAGTTTCGGACAAGATGGCAACATTCAGTACTTC. The chain combines TRBV7-9 with TRBJ2-4; a possible D gene is TRBD1 (5 bases). This CDR3 has 14 amino acids. Germline CDR1 and CDR2: SEHNR and FQNEAQ (reference sequence). V dropped 6 bases and J dropped 7 bases, with 16 bases sitting between them.

This clonotype was seen ten or more times. The chain couples TRBV7-8 to TRBJ1-1; D is perhaps TRBD1 (6 bases). Per the germline V gene, CDR1 is SGHVS and CDR2 is FQNEAQ. The CDR3 totals 15 residues. Deletions cut 3 bases from V and 5 bases from J, with 16 bases between. In DNA form, the CDR3 reads TGTGCCAGCAGCTTTTACAGGGTGGGAAGTACTGAAGCTTTCTTT. Protein product: CASSFYRVGSTEAFF.

This chain uses TRBV19 with TRBJ1-1, with TRBD1 as a possible D gene (5 bases). CDR3 length: 13 amino acids. V was clipped by 8 bases and J by 1 base, with 11 bases between them. Germline CDR1 is LNHDA and CDR2 is SQIVND (reference sequence). This CDR3 is CASGVGGNTEAFF. CDR3 DNA sequence: TGTGCCAGTGGGGTCGGGGGGAACACTGAAGCTTTCTTT.

This chain links TRBV7-2 with TRBJ1-4; D gene ambiguous. The CDR3 runs to 15 residues. Germline V CDR1 and CDR2: SGHTA, FQGNSA. The ends were cut back, 5 bases at V and 3 bases at J, with 13 bases in the middle. DNA of the CDR3: TGTACCAGCAGCCACAACCTCGGGGCTAATGAAAAACTGTTTTTT. It encodes CTSSHNLGANEKLFF.

This clonotype was observed a handful of times. This rearrangement joins TRBV6-1 to TRBJ1-1; a possible D gene is TRBD1 (5 bases). Germline CDR1 and CDR2: MNHNS and SASEGT. This CDR3 comprises 16 residues. V was pared by 6 bases and J by 6 bases, with 23 bases between. CDR3 bases: TGTGCCAGCAGCGAAACACCGGGACGAATGGTGGCTGAAGCTTTCTTT. Its protein product is CASSETPGRMVAEAFF.

With regard to this clonotype: One base away lies a much larger clone, so this may be a sequencing read error. The rearrangement joins TRBV7-6 to TRBJ2-1; 8 bases fit TRBD2. Looked up from germline, CDR1 is SGHVS and CDR2 is FNYEAQ. The CDR3 covers 17 residues. The CDR3: CVSSLGWAGGGYNEQFF. The DNA of the CDR3 is TGTGTCAGCAGCTTGGGATGGGCGGGGGGCGGCTACAATGAGCAGTTCTTC.

The chain uses TRBV12-3 or TRBV12-4 and TRBJ1-2, with 7 bases identical to TRBD1. J lost 8 bases, V lost 2 bases, and 8 bases had no gene match. There are 14 residues in the CDR3. The CDR3 nucleotides read TGTGCCAGCAGTTTATCCCCCCAGGGGGACGGCTACACCTTC. This gives the protein CASSLSPQGDGYTF.

This clonotype has just a few counts. The chain combines TRBV7-6 with TRBJ2-2; possibly TRBD2 for D (6 bases). The CDR3 totals 16 residues. Per the germline V gene, CDR1 is SGHVS and CDR2 is FNYEAQ. V lost 4 bases and J 4 bases, leaving 16 bases between the germline ends. This CDR3 is CASSSGEGLSTGELFF. CDR3 sequence (DNA): TGTGCCAGCAGCTCGGGAGAAGGGCTCAGCACCGGGGAGCTGTTTTTT.

This sequence joins TRBV6-2 or TRBV6-3 and TRBJ2-1; D may be TRBD2 (6 bases). Germline CDR1 is MNHEY and CDR2 is SVGEGT. The CDR3 totals 14 residues. The V gene lost 5 bases and the J gene lost 4 bases, with 12 bases spanning the gap. CDR3 loop: CASSGTSLYNEQFF. The CDR3 DNA is TGTGCCAGCAGTGGAACTAGCCTTTACAATGAGCAGTTCTTC.

The chain is built from TRBV4-1 and TRBJ1-1; D may be TRBD1 (5 bases). There are 15 residues in the CDR3. Trimming stripped 1 base from V and 5 bases from J, with 14 bases between. Germline CDR1 MGHRA, CDR2 YSYEKL. The CDR3 sequence is CASSQVEGRGTEAFF. The CDR3 nucleotides read TGCGCCAGCAGCCAAGTTGAGGGGAGGGGAACTGAAGCTTTCTTT.

This clonotype was recorded many times. The chain uses TRBV7-2 and TRBJ2-2; 9 bases are a match to TRBD1. The length of the CDR3 is 15 residues. J was trimmed by 8 bases and V by 3 bases; bases with no gene match: 7. The germline V gene has CDR1 SGHTA and CDR2 FQGNSA. The CDR3 reads CASSFGQGKWGELFF. The CDR3 DNA follows: TGTGCCAGCAGCTTCGGACAGGGGAAGTGGGGGGAGCTGTTTTTT.

V usage is TRBV19 and J usage is TRBJ1-5, with D perhaps matching TRBD1 (6 bases). The CDR3 extends over 16 amino acids. Between the trimmed V and J ends, which lost 3 bases and 1 base, there was a span of 13 bases. The germline V gene has CDR1 LNHDA and CDR2 SQIVND (reference sequence). This CDR3 reads CASSIPYTGSNQPQHF. DNA for the CDR3: TGTGCCAGTAGTATCCCTTATACAGGGAGCAATCAGCCCCAGCATTTT.